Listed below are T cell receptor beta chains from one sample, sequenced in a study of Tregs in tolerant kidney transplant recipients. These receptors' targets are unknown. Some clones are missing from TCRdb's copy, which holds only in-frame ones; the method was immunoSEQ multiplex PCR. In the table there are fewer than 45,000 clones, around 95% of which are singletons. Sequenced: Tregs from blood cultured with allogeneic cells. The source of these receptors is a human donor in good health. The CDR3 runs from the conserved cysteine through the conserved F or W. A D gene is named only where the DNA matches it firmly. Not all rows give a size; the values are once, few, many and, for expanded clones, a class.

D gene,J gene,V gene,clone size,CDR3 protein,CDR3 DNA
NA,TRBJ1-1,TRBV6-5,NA,CASSYLGQRGTEAFF,TGTGCCAGCAGTTACCTAGGACAAAGGGGCACTGAAGCTTTCTTT
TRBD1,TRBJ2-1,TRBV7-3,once,CASSFAGTGRNEQFF,TGTGCCAGCAGCTTCGCCGGGACAGGGAGGAATGAGCAGTTCTTC
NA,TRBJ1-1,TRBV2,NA,CASNVWGRDTEAFF,TGTGCCAGCAACGTTTGGGGTAGGGACACTGAAGCTTTCTTT
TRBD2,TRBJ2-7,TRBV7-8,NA,CASSWTSGGYEQYF,TGTGCCAGCAGCTGGACTAGCGGGGGGTACGAGCAGTACTTC
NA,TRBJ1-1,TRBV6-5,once,CASAGVRGFEAFF,TGTGCCAGCGCAGGGGTGAGGGGCTTTGAAGCTTTCTTT
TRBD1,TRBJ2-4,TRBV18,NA,CASSPRTGGSEHIQYF,TGTGCCAGCTCACCCCGGACAGGGGGCTCCGAACACATTCAGTACTTC
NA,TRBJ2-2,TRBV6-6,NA,CASMQGRNTGELFF,TGTGCCAGCATGCAGGGGCGGAACACCGGGGAGCTGTTTTTT
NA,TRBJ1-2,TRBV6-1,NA,CASSEGYRTVLNYGYTF,TGTGCCAGCAGTGAAGGATATAGGACGGTTCTGAACTATGGCTACACCTTC
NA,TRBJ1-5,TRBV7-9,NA,CASSLTEFGPQHF,TGTGCCAGCAGTCTAACAGAATTTGGACCCCAGCATTTT
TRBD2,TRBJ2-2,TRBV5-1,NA,CASMLITGLAGNTGELFF,TGCGCCAGCATGCTAATTACGGGACTAGCGGGGAACACCGGGGAGCTGTTTTTT
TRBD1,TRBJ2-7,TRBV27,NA,CASSPNWGTGRYEQYF,TGTGCCAGCAGCCCAAATTGGGGGACAGGGCGCTACGAGCAGTACTTC
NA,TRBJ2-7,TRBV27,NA,CASSLGGGRSYEQYF,TGTGCCAGCAGTTTAGGTGGAGGGCGCTCCTACGAGCAGTACTTC
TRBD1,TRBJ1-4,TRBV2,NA,CASSPDRGSGKLFF,TGTGCCAGCAGCCCGGACAGGGGGAGCGGAAAACTGTTTTTT
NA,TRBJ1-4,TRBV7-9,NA,CASSLALGGPNEKLFF,TGTGCCAGCAGCTTAGCCCTAGGGGGGCCTAATGAAAAACTGTTTTTT
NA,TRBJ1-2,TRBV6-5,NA,CASSYGRGGYGYTF,TGTGCCAGCAGTTACGGAAGGGGTGGCTATGGCTACACCTTC
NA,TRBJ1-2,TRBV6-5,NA,CASSYYRESGYGYTF,TGTGCCAGCAGTTACTACAGGGAGAGTGGCTATGGCTACACCTTC
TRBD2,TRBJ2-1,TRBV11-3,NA,CASSRLAGAPYNEQFF,TGTGCCAGCAGCCGTCTAGCGGGAGCCCCCTACAATGAGCAGTTCTTC
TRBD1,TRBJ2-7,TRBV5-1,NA,CASSLGQGGYEQYF,TGCGCCAGCAGCTTGGGACAGGGGGGCTACGAGCAGTACTTC
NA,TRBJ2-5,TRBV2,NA,CASSGSSRGETQYF,TGTGCCAGCAGTGGGTCTAGCCGGGGGGAGACCCAGTACTTC